A single sample gave rise to the 23 T cell receptor beta chains below, sequenced in a study of glioma-infiltrating T cells (dated by TCRdb to between 2015 and 2016). TCRdb lists the instrument as Illumina MiSeq. TCR alpha and beta CDR3 regions were amplified with the iRepertoire nested amplicon-rescue multiplex PCR (arm-PCR) platform from RNA. TCRdb ran its own pipeline on the public reads, namely fastp trimming at Q25 and MiXCR clone calling, and kept in-frame beta chains. All rows with the same CDR3 protein become a single entry with the most common DNA and genes. Present in this sample are over 100,000 distinct CDR3 sequences, 20% to 30% of which were seen just once. The ten biggest clones cover around 30% of the sample. The sequencing sample was made of glioma tissue, nonneoplastic brain tissue, or PBMCs (not recorded which). The receptors were sampled from a human donor with low-grade glioma or glioblastoma, undergoing nonglioma brain surgery, or in good health (not recorded which).

Regarding this clonotype: A much larger clone lies one base from this, so it may be a read error. V and J are TRBV7-9 and TRBJ2-7; D remains ambiguous. CDR1 and CDR2 from the germline V gene are SEHNR and FQNEAQ (reference sequence). This CDR3 region has 11 residues. V lost 8 bases and J lost 3, with 8 bases in between. This CDR3 is CASGPVYEQYF. The DNA for the CDR3 is TGTGCCAGCGGTCCCGTCTACGAGCAGTACTTC.

This clonotype was picked up many times. The chain has TRBV12-3 or TRBV12-4 and TRBJ2-3; D call uncertain. The CDR3 extends over 14 amino acids. The V gene lost 1 base and the J gene lost 2 bases, with 7 bases spanning the gap. The CDR3 DNA reads as TGTGCCAGCAGTTTAGACAGATTCACAGATACGCAGTATTTT. This translates into CASSLDRFTDTQYF.

Ten or more counts support this clonotype. The chain is built from TRBV19 and TRBJ1-2; D ambiguous. Trimming cost V 6 bases and J 4 bases, with 12 bases left between them. This CDR3 spans 13 amino acids. Germline V gene data show CDR1 as LNHDA and CDR2 as SQIVND (reference sequence). CDR3 nucleotide sequence: TGTGCCAGTAGGGCGGACGGAACCTATGGCTACACCTTC. This encodes CASRADGTYGYTF. Combining the CDR3 with reference TRBV19 and TRBJ1-2 gives the whole variable domain DGGITQSPKYLFRKEGQNVTLSCEQNLNHDAMYWYRQDPGQGLRLIYYSQIVNDFQKGDIAEGYSVSREKKESFPLTVTSAQKNPTAFYLCASRADGTYGYTFGSGTRLTVV.

The CDR3 DNA reads as TGTGCCAGCTCACCACTACCAGCCGGGTATACGCAGTATTTT. Its translation is CASSPLPAGYTQYF. The chain couples TRBV18 to TRBJ2-3; D not resolved. The ends were cut back, 1 base at V and 7 bases at J, with 12 bases in the middle. Germline V lookup: CDR1 KGHSH, CDR2 LQKENI. CDR3 length equals 14 residues. Based on the CDR3 plus reference TRBV18 and TRBJ2-3, the full variable domain is NAGVMQNPRHLVRRRGQEARLRCSPMKGHSHVYWYRQLPEEGLKFMVYLQKENIIDESGMPKERFSAEFPKEGPSILRIQQVVRGDSAAYFCASSPLPAGYTQYFGPGTRLTVL.

This clonotype was detected ten times or more. DNA for the CDR3: TGTGCCAGCAGCCGGACAGAAAATACGCAGTATTTT. It translates to CASSRTENTQYF. The V and J genes are TRBV4-2 and TRBJ2-3; maybe TRBD1 (6 bases). The CDR3 spans 12 residues. V lost 4 bases, J lost 7 bases, and 9 bases lay in between. The germline CDR1 and CDR2 sequences are LGHNA and YNFKEQ.

The sample holds many counts of this clonotype. V usage is TRBV2 and J usage is TRBJ2-5; D is unclear. V lost 4 bases and J 13 bases, leaving 16 bases between the germline ends. Germline loops: CDR1 SNHLY, CDR2 FYNNEI. The CDR3 is 12 residues long. The CDR3 nucleotides are TGTGCCAGCAGTGGGTCCGGCATGCGATCGTACTTC. Translating it yields CASSGSGMRSYF.

This clonotype was detected many times. V is TRBV29-1 and J is TRBJ2-5; the D gene is possibly TRBD1 (5 bases). The V end was cut by 0 bases, the J end by 9 bases, with 14 bases between. The CDR3 has 13 residues. CDR1 is SQVTM, CDR2 ANQGSEA, per germline. CDR3 DNA sequence: TGCAGCGTTGAAGATCGGCCAGGGCCTGCCCAGTACTTC. Translating gives CSVEDRPGPAQYF.

This clonotype was counted ten times or more. The genes are TRBV29-1 and TRBJ1-2; a weak D match, TRBD1 (5 bases). V lost 4 bases to trimming and J lost 8 bases, with 17 bases between them. The CDR3 is made up of 13 amino acids. Per the germline V gene, CDR1 is SQVTM and CDR2 is ANQGSEA. The CDR3 sequence is CSVATGGSGGYTF. In DNA form, the CDR3 reads TGCAGCGTTGCTACAGGTGGTAGTGGCGGCTACACCTTC. The full variable domain, its missing parts supplied by reference TRBV29-1 and TRBJ1-2, is SAVISQKPSRDICQRGTSLTIQCQVDSQVTMMFWYRQQPGQSLTLIATANQGSEATYESGFVIDKFPISRPNLTFSTLTVSNMSPEDSSIYLCSVATGGSGGYTFGSGTRLTVV.

This clonotype appeared many times. The chain couples TRBV2 to TRBJ1-2; 9 positions agree with TRBD1. The germline V gene encodes CDR1 SNHLY and CDR2 FYNNEI. The CDR3 totals 14 residues. Germline trimming cut 6 bases from V and 4 bases from J; bases unmatched to any gene: 6. CDR3 amino acids: CASSFADRGYGYTF. The DNA of the CDR3 is TGTGCCAGCAGCTTCGCGGACAGGGGCTATGGCTACACCTTC.

Many counts were recorded for this clonotype. V gene TRBV10-3 combines with J gene TRBJ1-1, with D uncertain. CDR3 size: 12 residues. Trimming shortened V by 3 bases and J by 1 base, and 3 bases separated the two germline ends. The germline CDR1 and CDR2 sequences are ENHRY and SYGVKD. As DNA, the CDR3 is TGTGCCATCAGTGACAGGAACACTGAAGCTTTCTTT. Its protein product is CAISDRNTEAFF.

With respect to this clonotype: A read error may explain this, as a much larger clone is one base away. This rearrangement joins TRBV19 to TRBJ1-1; 9 nucleotides match TRBD1. CDR1 LNHDA and CDR2 SQIVND come from the germline V gene (reference sequence). The CDR3 extends over 14 amino acids. The CDR3 coding sequence is TGTGCCAGTCAGGACAGGGGCGGCTACACTGAAGCTTCCTTT. Translation: CASQDRGGYTEASF.

This sequence joins TRBV6-1 and TRBJ1-6; TRBD1 matches 10 bases. CDR1 is MNHNS, CDR2 SASEGT, per germline. The CDR3 totals 15 residues. J lost 9 bases, V lost 5 bases, and 7 bases had no gene match. CDR3 residues: CASSWTGGVGSPLHF. In DNA, the CDR3 is TGTGCCAGCAGTTGGACAGGGGGAGTTGGTTCACCCCTCCACTTT.

As concerns this clonotype: This sequence may be a read error, since a much larger clone differs from it by one base. This chain connects TRBV19 to TRBJ1-5; D uncertain. Germline V gene data show CDR1 as LNHDA and CDR2 as SQIVND (reference sequence). The CDR3 is made up of 16 amino acids. CDR3 region: CASSSSRGQRSQPRHF. As DNA, the CDR3 is TGTGCCAGTAGTTCCAGCCGCGGGCAGCGATCCCAGCCCCGGCATTTT. Based on the CDR3 plus reference TRBV19 and TRBJ1-5, the full variable domain is DGGITQSPKYLFRKEGQNVTLSCEQNLNHDAMYWYRQDPGQGLRLIYYSQIVNDFQKGDIAEGYSVSREKKESFPLTVTSAQKNPTAFYLCASSSSRGQRSQPRHFGDGTRLSIL.

To note about this clonotype: At one end, the junction sequence differs from germline, possibly due to a read error. The chain combines TRBV4-1 with TRBJ1-5; D gene unclear. This CDR3 comprises 13 residues. Germline-derived CDR1 and CDR2 are MGHRA and YSYEKL. CDR3 residues: CASGQDPQQPQHF. CDR3 sequence (DNA): TGCGCCAGCGGCCAGGACCCCCAACAGCCCCAGCATTTT.

Regarding this clonotype: A read error may be the cause here, since a much bigger clone is one base away. V and J are TRBV12-3 or TRBV12-4 and TRBJ2-3, with D tentatively TRBD2 (6 bases). V lost 9 bases, J lost 4 bases, and 23 bases lay in between. CDR3 length: 16 amino acids. The CDR3 nucleotides read TGTGCCAGGCGGGGCCTGCGGCAGAAAAGGCCAGATACGCAGTATTTT. It encodes CARRGLRQKRPDTQYF.

This clonotype was found a few times. The chain couples TRBV7-2 to TRBJ2-4, with TRBD2 identical over 7 bases. Germline V CDR1 and CDR2: SGHTA, FQGNSA. The V and J ends lost 4 bases and 0 bases, in that order; junction bases with no gene match: 9. This CDR3 is built from 17 residues. The CDR3 reads CASSSGGGSLAKNIQYF. CDR3 DNA: TGTGCCAGCAGCTCTGGGGGGGGTTCCCTAGCCAAAAACATTCAGTACTTC.

This clonotype was recorded at least ten times. Here the CDR3 DNA reads TGTGCCAGCAGTGCGGGACTCCTCTCAGAGCAGTACTTC. Translation: CASSAGLLSEQYF. V gene TRBV2 combines with J gene TRBJ2-7, with D perhaps TRBD2 (6 bases). V lost 4 bases and J 7 bases, leaving 14 bases between the germline ends. CDR1 is SNHLY and CDR2 is FYNNEI in the germline V gene. This CDR3 region has 13 residues.

This clonotype was recorded at least ten times. The chain combines TRBV7-2 with TRBJ2-3, with D perhaps matching TRBD1 (6 bases). This CDR3 comprises 14 residues. CDR1 and CDR2 from the germline V gene are SGHTA and FQGNSA. V was shortened by 7 bases and J by 4 bases, with 15 bases between the two germline ends. CDR3 DNA sequence: TGTGCCAGCAAAAACCCTGGGGGCTCAGATACGCAGTATTTT. Translated: CASKNPGGSDTQYF.

By share of the sample, this clonotype is medium-sized. The chain has TRBV10-3 and TRBJ1-5, with 7 bases identical to TRBD1. The CDR3 totals 12 residues. Germline lookup yields CDR1 ENHRY and CDR2 SYGVKD. J gave up 7 bases and V 10 bases, and 7 bases lay outside the gene matches. CDR3 coding DNA: TGTGCCACTACAGGGGTCTACCAGCCCCAGCATTTT. Protein product: CATTGVYQPQHF.

This clonotype was counted ten times or more. This sequence joins TRBV6-6 and TRBJ2-7; a possible D gene is TRBD1 (5 bases). The CDR3 runs 13 residues. Trimming shortened V by 0 bases and J by 3 bases, and 6 bases separated the two germline ends. The germline CDR1 and CDR2 sequences are MNHNY and SVGAGI (reference sequence). CDR3 nucleotides: TGTGCCAGCAGTTACTCGGACAACTACGAGCAGTACTTC. Protein sequence: CASSYSDNYEQYF.

On this clonotype itself: This could be a read error, since a much larger clone is one nucleotide away. The V call is TRBV4-1, the J call TRBJ2-7; maybe TRBD1 (6 bases). CDR1 MGHRA and CDR2 YSYEKL come from the germline V gene. This CDR3 contains 16 residues. Written as DNA, the CDR3 is TGCGCCAGCAGCCAAAGTCCAGGGGCGAGCTCCTACGAGAAGTACTTC. Protein sequence: CASSQSPGASSYEKYF.

Comment on this clonotype: A much larger clone lies one base from this, so it may be a read error. This chain links TRBV7-6 with TRBJ2-3; D gene ambiguous. Germline loops: CDR1 SGHVS, CDR2 FNYEAQ. The CDR3 extends over 14 amino acids. V was trimmed by 0 bases and J by 5 bases, leaving 9 bases between them. DNA for the CDR3: TGTGCCAGCAGCTTAGCGCCCCTGGAAGATACGCAGTATTTT. Its protein product is CASSLAPLEDTQYF.

In this sample, this clonotype turned up many times. The chain links TRBV7-2 to TRBJ2-3; possible D gene TRBD1, 6 bases. Germline V gene lookup returns CDR1 SGHTA and CDR2 FQGNSA. Deletions cut 5 bases from V and 4 bases from J, with 13 bases between. The CDR3 sequence is 14 residues long. CDR3 nucleotides: TGTGCCAGCAGCCTACGACAGGACCCAGATACGCAGTATTTT. Amino acids: CASSLRQDPDTQYF.